This entry features one T cell receptor beta chain sequence. The data were taken from a study of blood T cell repertoires in COVID-19. The data were produced by immunoSEQ multiplex PCR, yet TCRdb's version contains in-frame clones alone and is incomplete. This table has under 45,000 clones, roughly 80% appearing once. V was shortened by 1 base and J by 0 bases, with 9 bases between the two germline ends. The length of the CDR3 is 15 residues. Germline CDR1 LGHDT, CDR2 YNNKEL (reference sequence). V usage is TRBV3-1 (or the pseudogene TRBV3-2) and J usage is TRBJ1-1; no clear D gene. The receptor's source is a human donor in a cohort sampled during active COVID-19. Sequenced input: peripheral blood. The CDR3 DNA is TGTGCCAGCAGCCAAGTTGCTACAGTGAACACTGAAGCTTTCTTT. This encodes CASSQVATVNTEAFF.